The next 14 T cell receptor beta chains were all read from a single sample in a study of T cells after yellow fever vaccination. TCRdb itself ran the 5' RACE reads through MiXCR, one entry per CDR3 protein. The table has about 330,000 distinct CDR3 sequences, roughly 4.3% seen once. Material: PBMCs, obtained 5 days after the yellow fever booster vaccination. These TCRs come from a man between 18 and 35 years old who received the YFV17D yellow fever vaccine.

This clonotype was counted ten times or more. The chain employs TRBV7-2 and TRBJ1-2; D not resolved. The length of the CDR3 is 13 residues. CDR1 is SGHTA, CDR2 FQGNSA, per germline. V shed 5 bases and J shed 4 bases, with 11 bases lying between them. CDR3 DNA sequence: TGTGCCAGCAGCCCTACTTCGGGCTATGGCTACACCTTC. Its translation is CASSPTSGYGYTF.

CDR3 nucleotide sequence: TGTGCCAGCAGCTCGGACAGGGCGTTGAACACTGAAGCTTTCTTT. Translated: CASSSDRALNTEAFF. The chain has TRBV7-9 and TRBJ1-1; TRBD1 agrees at 8 bases. Germline V gene sequence: CDR1 SEHNR, CDR2 FQNEAQ (reference sequence). After removal of 4 bases from V and 0 bases from J, the junction contained 4 bases not matched to a gene. The CDR3 length is 15 residues.

This clonotype was detected a few times. The chain joins TRBV4-1 to TRBJ2-5; D is perhaps TRBD1 (6 bases). Per the germline V gene, CDR1 is MGHRA and CDR2 is YSYEKL. CDR3 length: 14 amino acids. Trimming left V 0 bases short and J 10 bases short, with 15 bases between. CDR3 coding DNA: TGCGCCAGCAGCCAAGATGGGGGCTCCTTATACCAGTACTTC. Its translation is CASSQDGGSLYQYF.

This chain joins TRBV12-3 or TRBV12-4 and TRBJ1-2; D is uncertain. The germline V and J ends were trimmed by 5 bases and 6 bases, with 4 bases remaining between them. This CDR3 contains 10 residues. In nucleotides, the CDR3 is TGTGCCAGCAGTGGTGATGGCTACACCTTC. Amino acid sequence: CASSGDGYTF.

The chain links TRBV15 to TRBJ2-5; D gene uncertain. The germline V gene encodes CDR1 LNHNV and CDR2 YYDKDF (reference sequence). The CDR3 has 14 amino acids. V was shortened by 0 bases and J by 4 bases, with 9 bases between the two germline ends. The CDR3 nucleotides read TGTGCCACCAGCAGAGATGACCCCAGAGAGACCCAGTACTTC. It yields the protein CATSRDDPRETQYF. The full variable domain, rest sourced from reference TRBV15 and TRBJ2-5, is DAMVIQNPRYQVTQFGKPVTLSCSQTLNHNVMYWYQQKSSQAPKLLFHYYDKDFNNEADTPDNFQSRRPNTSFCFLDIRSPGLGDTAMYLCATSRDDPRETQYFGPGTRLLVL.

V gene TRBV6-2 or TRBV6-3 combines with J gene TRBJ1-4; D is ambiguous. This CDR3 is 15 amino acids long. The V end lost 4 bases, the J end lost 5 bases, and 14 bases lay between the germline ends. Germline CDR1 reads MNHEY; CDR2 reads SVGEGT. The CDR3 protein is CASSSLTDLNEKLFF. CDR3 in DNA: TGTGCCAGCAGTTCCTTGACGGACTTAAATGAAAAACTGTTTTTT.

Many counts were recorded for this clonotype. The rearrangement joins TRBV5-1 to TRBJ1-1; 9 nucleotides agree with TRBD1. This CDR3 contains 15 residues. V lost 3 bases to trimming and J lost 5 bases; unmatched junction nucleotides: 8. The germline CDR1 and CDR2 sequences are SGHRS and YFSETQ. This chain's CDR3 is CASSSQGARGTEAFF. CDR3 sequence (DNA): TGCGCCAGCAGCTCACAGGGGGCGCGGGGTACTGAAGCTTTCTTT.

This clonotype was seen ten or more times. J is TRBJ1-1 and V is TRBV3-1, with D maybe TRBD1 (5 bases). CDR1 and CDR2 (germline): LGHDT, YNNKEL (reference sequence). The CDR3 sequence is 13 residues long. V was trimmed by 4 bases and J by 1 base, leaving 7 bases between them. The CDR3, as DNA: TGTGCCAGCAGCCGGGGGACGAACACTGAAGCTTTCTTT. Translation: CASSRGTNTEAFF.

This clonotype showed up just a few times. This sequence joins TRBV7-2 and TRBJ2-2; D not certain. V lost 4 bases to trimming and J lost 5 bases, with 8 bases between them. CDR3 size: 13 residues. Germline V gives CDR1 SGHTA, CDR2 FQGNSA. CDR3 sequence: CASSSAVTGELFF. The CDR3, as DNA: TGTGCCAGCAGCTCGGCAGTTACCGGGGAGCTGTTTTTT.

The table lists this clonotype with a few counts. The chain carries TRBV3-1 and TRBJ1-1; D unresolved. The CDR3 consists of 12 residues. The germline gives CDR1 LGHDT, CDR2 YNNKEL (reference sequence). V lost 0 bases, J lost 11 bases, and 10 bases lay in between. The chain's CDR3 is CASSQDLTYAFF. CDR3 nucleotide sequence: TGTGCCAGCAGCCAAGACCTCACGTACGCTTTCTTT.

A few counts support this clonotype. This chain uses TRBV6-5 with TRBJ1-2, with TRBD1 identical over 9 bases. This CDR3 region has 13 residues. Per the germline V gene, CDR1 is MNHEY and CDR2 is SVGAGI. J lost 5 bases, V lost 4 bases, and 2 bases had no gene match. The chain's CDR3 is CASSLQGAYGYTF. The CDR3 DNA sequence: TGTGCCAGCAGTTTACAGGGGGCGTATGGCTACACCTTC.

This clonotype was seen a handful of times. The CDR3 DNA reads as TGCGCCAGCTTCCGGGCCCCGAGCACAGATACGCAGTATTTT. Amino acid sequence: CASFRAPSTDTQYF. The chain recombines TRBV5-1 with TRBJ2-3; D is unresolved. Looked up from germline, CDR1 is SGHRS and CDR2 is YFSETQ. Trimming cost V 7 bases and J 0 bases, with 12 bases left between them. The CDR3 contains 14 residues.

This clonotype has a handful of counts. The chain has TRBV9 and TRBJ1-6; 8 bases fit TRBD1. Germline V lookup: CDR1 SGDLS, CDR2 YYNGEE. V shed 2 bases, J shed 7 bases, and the junction held 2 bases outside the gene matches. The length of the CDR3 is 14 residues. CDR3 sequence reads: CASSVRTGNSPLHF. CDR3 DNA sequence: TGTGCCAGCAGCGTTCGGACAGGGAATTCACCCCTCCACTTT.

This clonotype was recorded at least ten times. The rearrangement joins TRBV6-2 or TRBV6-3 to TRBJ2-3, with 10 bases aligning to TRBD2. The CDR3 is made up of 14 amino acids. The V and J ends lost 5 bases and 4 bases, in that order; junction bases with no gene match: 3. The germline gives CDR1 MNHEY, CDR2 SVGEGT. The CDR3 region has the DNA TGTGCCAGCAGTCAGAGCGGGGGGGCAGATACGCAGTATTTT. This translates into CASSQSGGADTQYF.